Listed below are T cell receptor beta chains from one sample, sequenced in a study of blood T cells in healthy people across ages. Via MiXCR, TCRdb re-called the 5' RACE reads, giving one row per CDR3 protein. The table has 1.8 million or so distinct CDR3 sequences, roughly two fifths seen once; the top ten hold roughly 23%. Sample: blood. The receptors originated from a human donor in good health. Both conserved end residues are trimmed from each CDR3. Where a row states a size, it is once, few, many or the class of an expanded clone; other rows omit it.

ASSTHPGLAGGETQY	TRBJ2-5	few	TRBV12-3/TRBV12-4
ASGQGLGETQY	TRBJ2-5	.	TRBV4-3
ASSSSQGEVYGYT	TRBJ1-2	.	TRBV11-2
ASRKQGAKGYT	TRBJ1-2	few	TRBV6-5
ASGASGEKLF	TRBJ1-4	.	TRBV7-9
ASSSDRNHEQY	.	.	TRBV6-2/TRBV6-3
SVELQGRHGYT	TRBJ1-2	.	TRBV29-1
ASSPRADPNQPQH	TRBJ1-5	few	TRBV9
ATSGKGSYNEQF	TRBJ2-1	.	TRBV24-1
ASSPRQDSLLYEQY	TRBJ2-7	.	TRBV6-5
SASYPGANEKLF	TRBJ1-4	few	TRBV20-1
ASSLREETGREQY	.	.	TRBV12-3/TRBV12-4
ASSQQFGTGGNYGYT	TRBJ1-2	.	TRBV3-1
ASSLGDDPGTQY	TRBJ2-5	.	TRBV5-1
ASSDMGQNLYEQF	TRBJ2-1	.	TRBV7-2
ASSVRLAGGSYNEQF	TRBJ2-1	.	TRBV9
ASTRTGDSYEQY	TRBJ2-7	.	TRBV28
ASSLVRNQETQY	TRBJ2-5	.	TRBV28
ASSLARGGFYT	TRBJ1-2	few	TRBV12-3/TRBV12-4
ASSDPRVRDTQY	TRBJ2-3	.	TRBV2
AINLGQGAYGDTQY	TRBJ2-3	.	TRBV10-3
ASSSRTGRTDTQY	TRBJ2-3	.	TRBV7-2
ASSYPGQGRVNEQF	TRBJ2-1	few	TRBV6-5
ASSLEGRDEQF	TRBJ2-1	few	TRBV7-9
SGGPSSGANVLT	TRBJ2-6	many	TRBV29-1
ASSPLMTDYGYT	TRBJ1-2	.	TRBV18
ASSQELAGNTEAF	TRBJ1-1	few	TRBV4-1
ASSLLAGSHEQF	TRBJ2-1	few	TRBV12-3/TRBV12-4
AISESSVGDRVGGYT	TRBJ1-2	few	TRBV10-3
ATSRDTWEKLF	TRBJ1-4	few	TRBV15
ASSRGGGTGELF	TRBJ2-2	.	TRBV6-2/TRBV6-3
ASSPRDSSRETQY	TRBJ2-5	.	TRBV5-1
ASQRAGRSYGYT	TRBJ1-2	.	TRBV25-1
TSSLGWDPDNEQY	TRBJ2-7	.	TRBV5-1
ASSFGAGGYQETQY	TRBJ2-5	few	TRBV12-3/TRBV12-4
SVGEGQTPQH	TRBJ1-5	.	TRBV29-1
ASSQGQGGLKGYT	TRBJ1-2	few	TRBV18
ASSSILRDRRDTDTQY	TRBJ2-3	.	TRBV7-6
ASSFGAGNQPQH	TRBJ1-5	few	TRBV7-2
ASAGSGSDTQY	TRBJ2-3	few	TRBV5-1
SVETGVAEAF	TRBJ1-1	few	TRBV29-1
ASSPAALDTQY	TRBJ2-3	few	TRBV28
ASSPIEADTQY	TRBJ2-3	.	TRBV18
ASSQTYGRGETQY	.	.	TRBV4-3
ASSVGDRGTYEQY	TRBJ2-7	few	TRBV9
ASTRPGLVSEQF	TRBJ2-1	few	TRBV7-2
ASRRTAQNTEAF	TRBJ1-1	.	TRBV6-2/TRBV6-3
ATSDTGQYNEQF	TRBJ2-1	few	TRBV24-1
AASPLINYGYT	TRBJ1-2	few	TRBV28
SARRGGQPVEAF	TRBJ1-1	few	TRBV20-1
ASSEAMRDPEQF	TRBJ2-1	.	TRBV6-1